The text below deals with one T cell receptor beta chain. Its antigen is currently unknown. Donors included only healthy HIV-negative adults lacking recent acute infections or vaccinations. This entry comes from a study of shared clonotypes between healthy human individuals. Overall study context: CD4 naive cells filled three plates per donor, CD4 memory three, CD8 naive two and CD8 memory one. Overall study findings and caveats: A reduction in generation probabilities was seen for non-shared clonotypes relative to those shared by all four donors.

Authors' processing steps: With immunoSEQ giving junction-only sequences and no quality scores, filtering differed. Assay used: immunoSEQ multiplex PCR; TCRdb lists only in-frame clones, some missing. The V and J calls and clone size come from that table; D and trimming were worked out from the DNA. The top ten clones hold 0.89% of a sample with about 1.1 million clones, about 80% of them seen once. The V gene's germline CDR1 is MNHEY and CDR2 SMNVEV (reference sequence). J lost 4 bases, V lost 5 bases, and 8 bases had no gene match. The CDR3 contains 15 residues. This sequence was found in a man aged 18 to 30 in good health. Some clones in this sample may be carry-over from other donors' samples. The genes are TRBV27 and TRBJ1-2, with 9 positions matching TRBD1. Sequenced sample: memory CD4+ T cells from PBMCs. Subset: CD45RA-negative fraction. The CDR3 DNA is TGTGCCAGCAGTGAACAGGGGGCGGTAGGCTATGGCTACACCTTC. This encodes CASSEQGAVGYGYTF.